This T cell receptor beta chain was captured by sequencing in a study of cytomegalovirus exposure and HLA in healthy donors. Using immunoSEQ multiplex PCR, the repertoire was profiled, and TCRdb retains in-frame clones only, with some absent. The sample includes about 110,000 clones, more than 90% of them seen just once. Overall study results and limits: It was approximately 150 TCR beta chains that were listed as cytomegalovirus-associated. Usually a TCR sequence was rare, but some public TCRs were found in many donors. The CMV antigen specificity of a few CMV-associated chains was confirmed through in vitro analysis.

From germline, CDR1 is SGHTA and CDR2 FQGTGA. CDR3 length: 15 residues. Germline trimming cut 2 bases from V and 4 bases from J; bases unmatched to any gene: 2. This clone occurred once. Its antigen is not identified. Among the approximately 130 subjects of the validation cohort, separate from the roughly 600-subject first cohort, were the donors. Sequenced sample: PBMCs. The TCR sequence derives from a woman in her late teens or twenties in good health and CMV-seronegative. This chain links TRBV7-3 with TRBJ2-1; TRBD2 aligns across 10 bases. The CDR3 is CASSLLAGAYNEQFF. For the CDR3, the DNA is TGTGCCAGCAGCTTACTAGCGGGAGCTTACAATGAGCAGTTCTTC. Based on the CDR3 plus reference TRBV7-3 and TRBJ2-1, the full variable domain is GAGVSQTPSNKVTEKGKYVELRCDPISGHTALYWYRQSLGQGPEFLIYFQGTGAADDSGLPNDRFFAVRPEGSVSTLKIQRTERGDSAVYLCASSLLAGAYNEQFFGPGTRLTVL.